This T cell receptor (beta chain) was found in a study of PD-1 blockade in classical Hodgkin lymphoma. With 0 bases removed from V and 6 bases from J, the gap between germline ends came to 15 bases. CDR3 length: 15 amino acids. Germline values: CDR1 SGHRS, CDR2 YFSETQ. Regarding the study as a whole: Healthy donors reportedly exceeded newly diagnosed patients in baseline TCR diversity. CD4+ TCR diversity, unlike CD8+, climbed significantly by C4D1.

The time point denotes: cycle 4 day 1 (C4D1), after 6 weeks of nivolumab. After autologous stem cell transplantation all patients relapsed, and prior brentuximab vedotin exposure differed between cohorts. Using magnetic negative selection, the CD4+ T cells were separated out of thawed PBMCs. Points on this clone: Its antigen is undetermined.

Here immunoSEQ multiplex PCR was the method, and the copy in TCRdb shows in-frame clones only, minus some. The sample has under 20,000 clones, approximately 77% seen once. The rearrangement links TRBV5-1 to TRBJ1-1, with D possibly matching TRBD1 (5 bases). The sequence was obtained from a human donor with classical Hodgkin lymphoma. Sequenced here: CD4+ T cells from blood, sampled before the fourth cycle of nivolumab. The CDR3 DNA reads TGCGCCAGCAGCTTGGCTTTGGGTGGGGGGGCTGAAGCTTTCTTT. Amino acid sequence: CASSLALGGGAEAFF.